This T cell receptor (beta chain) derives from a study of T cells in localized non-small cell lung cancer. Produced via immunoSEQ multiplex PCR; TCRdb's table is partial and in-frame only. The sample yields 38,000 or so clones, about 86% seen once. Remarks on this clone: Antigen unknown.

Points from the study as a whole: Heterogeneity cannot be ruled out, as sequencing used one tumor region only. Adjacent lung exhibited a median of about 57 among the 100 most abundant tumor clones.

Germline CDR1 KGHSH, CDR2 LQKENI. CDR3 length: 16 amino acids. Trimming stripped 6 bases from V and 2 bases from J, with 16 bases between. The source of this sequence is a male donor older than 55 with stage II lung adenocarcinoma. The sequencing here drew on peripheral blood mononuclear cells, taken before any cancer treatment. This chain links TRBV18 with TRBJ2-2; D remains unclear. CDR3 DNA sequence: TGTGCCAGCTCTCCGGCCTGGACGGCAAACACCGGGGAGCTGTTTTTT. This codes for CASSPAWTANTGELFF.